This record covers a single T cell receptor beta chain. What it binds is not known. The sample originates from a study of a mutant IDH1 vaccine in newly diagnosed glioma. Study context: It was radiotherapy, temozolomide, or both that patients received previously, with most receiving both.

The study, taken as a whole, reports: There seemed to be no relation between pseudoprogression and changes in top peripheral T cell clonotypes.

This sample's time point: week 5, during vaccination. The vaccine gave 300 ug of a 20-mer mutant IDH1 peptide subcutaneously per dose. Here immunoSEQ multiplex PCR was the method, and the copy in TCRdb shows in-frame clones only, minus some. The sample has 27,000 or so clones, 79% seen once. This material consisted of PBMCs, taken from a glioma patient whose treatment included an IDH1 peptide vaccine. The TCR originated in a man aged 35 to 55 with glioma. Some clones in this sample may be carry-over from other donors' samples.

The CDR3 here is CASSLGDRPYGYTF. CDR3 bases: TGTGCCAGCAGCTTAGGGGACAGACCCTATGGCTACACCTTC. This rearrangement joins TRBV7-8 to TRBJ1-2, with 7 bases aligning to TRBD1. Unmatched junction bases numbered 3, after V lost 1 base and J lost 4 bases. This CDR3 has 14 amino acids. CDR1 SGHVS and CDR2 FQNEAQ come from the germline V gene.